These T cell receptor beta chains were read from a single sample in a study of shared clonotypes between healthy human individuals. Some clones are missing from TCRdb's copy, which holds only in-frame ones; the method was immunoSEQ multiplex PCR. The data show a few million clones, over 85% seen once. Sequencing input: naive CD4+ T cells sorted from blood. These receptor sequences come from a man aged 18 to 30 in good health. CDR3s include the opening cysteine and the closing phenylalanine or tryptophan. D genes are given only for firm matches. Size tells how often a clone was seen (once, few, many) or the class of an expanded clone, and some rows leave it out.

abundance	v_gene	d_gene	j_gene	CDR3aa	CDR3nt
-	TRBV6-6	-	TRBJ1-1	CASSYITERNTEAFF	TGTGCCAGCAGTTATATAACAGAAAGGAACACTGAAGCTTTCTTT
few	TRBV19	-	TRBJ1-6	CASKKPNLNSPLHF	TGTGCCAGTAAAAAACCGAACCTTAATTCACCCCTCCACTTT
-	TRBV15	-	TRBJ2-1	CATSRDLAGAPNEQFF	TGTGCCACCAGCAGAGATCTCGCAGGGGCCCCAAATGAGCAGTTCTTC
-	TRBV30	-	TRBJ2-5	CASGGGGNQETQYF	TGTGCCTCTGGAGGTGGGGGGAACCAAGAGACCCAGTACTTC
-	TRBV10-3	-	TRBJ2-7	CAISEGVASGANF	-
-	TRBV29-1	-	TRBJ1-1	CSVIGQPNTEAFF	TGCAGCGTAATCGGACAGCCGAACACTGAAGCTTTCTTT
-	TRBV2	-	TRBJ2-3	CASRGVDTQYF	TGTGCCAGCAGGGGGGTTGATACGCAGTATTTT
-	TRBV6-5	-	TRBJ1-5	CASSLGGGGYQPQHF	TGTGCCAGCAGCCTGGGGGGGGGCGGGTATCAGCCCCAGCATTTT
-	TRBV11-2	TRBD1	TRBJ2-7	CASSPGTGGTYEQYF	TGTGCCAGCAGCCCGGGGACAGGGGGCACCTACGAGCAGTACTTC
-	TRBV10-1	-	TRBJ2-7	CASSEGSYEQYF	TGCGCCAGCAGTGAAGGAAGCTACGAGCAGTACTTC
-	TRBV5-1	-	TRBJ1-1	CASGISGSTEAFF	TGCGCCAGTGGAATATCCGGGAGCACTGAAGCTTTCTTT
-	TRBV5-1	-	TRBJ2-3	CASSLIGARGHTDTQYF	TGCGCCAGCAGCTTGATTGGGGCGCGAGGTCACACAGATACGCAGTATTTT
once	TRBV6-5	-	TRBJ2-5	CASNRGGSQETQYF	TGTGCCAGCAATCGGGGCGGCTCTCAAGAGACCCAGTACTTC
-	TRBV19	TRBD1	TRBJ2-5	CASSPGTGGAETQYF	TGTGCCAGTAGTCCCGGGACAGGGGGCGCAGAGACCCAGTACTTC
-	TRBV27	TRBD1	TRBJ2-5	CASSFFGTGEETQYF	TGTGCCAGCAGTTTTTTCGGGACAGGGGAAGAGACCCAGTACTTC
-	TRBV6-1	-	TRBJ1-1	CASSQITGLNTEAFF	TGTGCCAGCAGTCAGATAACAGGGTTGAACACTGAAGCTTTCTTT
-	TRBV5-1	TRBD1	TRBJ1-4	CASSGGTVTTNEKLFF	TGCGCCAGCAGCGGGGGGACAGTTACAACTAATGAAAAACTGTTTTTT
once	TRBV15	TRBD2	TRBJ2-7	CATSRDLALAGEQYF	TGTGCCACCAGCAGAGATCTAGCCCTAGCGGGTGAGCAGTACTTC
-	TRBV5-4	-	TRBJ2-3	CASSSGLTTDTQYF	TGTGCCAGCAGCTCGGGACTTACCACAGATACGCAGTATTTT
-	TRBV30	-	TRBJ2-7	CAWSVLGPLTYEQYF	TGTGCCTGGAGTGTACTGGGACCCCTAACTTACGAGCAGTACTTC
-	TRBV19	-	TRBJ2-4	CASRRGQGKNIQYF	TGTGCCAGTAGAAGAGGGCAGGGCAAAAACATTCAGTACTTC
once	TRBV19	TRBD2	TRBJ2-1	CASIGLAPYNEQFF	TGTGCCAGTATCGGACTAGCGCCTTACAATGAGCAGTTCTTC
-	TRBV4-1	-	TRBJ2-5	CASSPEPVNPGPGSGAQYF	TGCGCCAGCAGCCCCGAACCGGTCAATCCGGGCCCCGGATCAGGGGCCCAGTACTTC
-	TRBV7-9	-	TRBJ2-7	CASSSSGGAWEQYF	TGTGCCAGCAGCTCATCAGGGGGGGCATGGGAGCAGTACTTC
few	TRBV5-4	-	TRBJ1-1	CASSSLGGPEAFF	TGTGCCAGCAGCTCCTTAGGGGGTCCTGAAGCTTTCTTT
-	TRBV4-1	TRBD2	TRBJ2-5	CASSQGETSGRLGETQYF	TGCGCCAGCAGCCAAGGGGAGACTAGCGGGAGGTTGGGCGAGACCCAGTACTTC
-	TRBV19	TRBD2	TRBJ2-5	CASSAGGSQETQYF	TGTGCCAGTAGCGCGGGGGGGAGTCAAGAGACCCAGTACTTC
-	TRBV27	-	TRBJ1-5	CASISTSFLPSRNQPQHF	TGTGCCAGCATCTCTACAAGCTTCCTCCCCTCGCGAAATCAGCCCCAGCATTTT
few	TRBV19	-	TRBJ1-5	CASSRGASNQPQHF	TGTGCCAGTAGTAGGGGCGCAAGCAATCAGCCCCAGCATTTT
-	TRBV7-2	-	TRBJ2-1	CASSLGTSAGPINEQFF	TGTGCCAGCAGCTTAGGGACGTCAGCGGGCCCGATCAATGAGCAGTTCTTC
-	TRBV5-1	TRBD1	TRBJ2-7	CASSLASGGMDEQYF	TGCGCCAGCAGCTTGGCGTCAGGGGGCATGGACGAGCAGTACTTC
-	TRBV19	-	TRBJ2-7	CASSHGYEQYF	TGTGCCAGTAGCCACGGCTACGAGCAGTACTTC
-	TRBV6-5	TRBD1	TRBJ1-4	CASRLGQGSEKLFF	TGTGCCAGCAGACTCGGACAGGGCTCGGAAAAACTGTTTTTT
-	TRBV25-1	TRBD1	TRBJ1-5	CATGQGGQPQHF	TGTGCCACCGGACAGGGCGGCCAGCCCCAGCATTTT
-	TRBV6-1	-	TRBJ2-2	CASRWNTGELFF	TGTGCCAGCAGATGGAACACCGGGGAGCTGTTTTTT
-	TRBV15	-	TRBJ2-1	CATSRDLPANNEQFF	TGTGCCACCAGCAGAGATTTGCCTGCCAACAATGAGCAGTTCTTC
-	TRBV9	-	TRBJ2-1	CASSGPNPYNEQFF	TGTGCCAGCAGCGGCCCTAATCCTTACAATGAGCAGTTCTTC
-	TRBV5-1	-	TRBJ2-5	CASSSALRETQYF	TGCGCCAGCAGTAGCGCTTTGAGGGAGACCCAGTACTTC
-	TRBV5-4	-	TRBJ2-5	CASSLVGRADWEETQYF	TGTGCCAGCAGCTTGGTCGGTAGGGCAGACTGGGAAGAGACCCAGTACTTC
once	TRBV28	-	TRBJ1-4	CASSLLTGATNEKLFF	TGTGCCAGCAGTTTATTAACCGGTGCAACTAATGAAAAACTGTTTTTT
once	TRBV5-1	-	TRBJ1-3	CASSLGGVSSGNTIYF	TGCGCCAGCAGCTTGGGCGGGGTGTCATCTGGAAACACCATATATTTT
-	TRBV7-2	-	TRBJ1-1	CASSLVGGTGTEAFF	TGTGCCAGCAGCTTAGTTGGGGGCACGGGCACTGAAGCTTTCTTT
once	TRBV7-8	TRBD1	TRBJ2-6	CASSAPGQGRSGANVLTF	TGTGCCAGCAGCGCGCCGGGACAGGGCCGCTCTGGGGCCAACGTCCTGACTTTC
-	TRBV5-1	TRBD2	TRBJ2-7	CASSQTSGEQYF	TGCGCCAGCAGCCAGACTAGCGGCGAGCAGTACTTC
-	TRBV19	TRBD2	TRBJ2-3	CASAGDADTQYF	TGTGCCAGCGCGGGGGACGCAGATACGCAGTATTTT
-	TRBV5-4	-	TRBJ1-2	CASSLGGARGYTF	TGTGCCAGCAGCTTGGGGGGGGCGCGAGGCTACACCTTC
once	TRBV5-1	TRBD1	TRBJ2-5	CASSLGQGASETQYF	TGCGCCAGCAGCTTAGGACAGGGGGCCTCAGAGACCCAGTACTTC
-	TRBV5-1	-	TRBJ1-6	CASSLGQTEGSPLHF	TGCGCCAGCAGCTTGGGACAAACCGAGGGTTCACCCCTCCACTTT
once	TRBV6-5	-	TRBJ1-2	CASTTGGLGYGYTF	TGTGCCAGCACCACGGGGGGGCTCGGCTATGGCTACACCTTC
-	TRBV29-1	-	TRBJ1-2	CSVAGYTF	TGCAGCGTTGCTGGCTACACCTTC
-	TRBV7-2	-	TRBJ1-2	CASSLRTTSGYTF	TGTGCCAGCAGCTTAAGGACTACTTCTGGCTACACCTTC
-	TRBV6-1	-	TRBJ2-5	CASSDRRGRGSLRETQYF	TGTGCCAGCAGTGATAGGAGGGGGCGAGGAAGCTTAAGGGAGACCCAGTACTTC
-	TRBV7-9	-	TRBJ2-1	CASSTEWGTYNEQFF	TGTGCCAGCAGCACCGAATGGGGGACTTACAATGAGCAGTTCTTC
-	TRBV7-9	TRBD1	TRBJ1-4	CASSLRTGGFEKLFF	TGTGCCAGCAGCCTCCGGACAGGGGGCTTTGAAAAACTGTTTTTT
-	TRBV30	TRBD1	TRBJ1-5	CAWSKDRGINQPQHF	TGTGCCTGGAGTAAAGACAGGGGGATCAATCAGCCCCAGCATTTT
-	TRBV6-1	-	TRBJ1-6	CAGGHPNSPLHF	TGTGCCGGGGGACATCCCAATTCACCCCTCCACTTT
-	TRBV20-1	-	TRBJ2-7	CSALLGEQYF	TGCAGTGCCCTGCTTGGGGAGCAGTACTTC
-	TRBV7-2	TRBD1	TRBJ1-5	CASSDRVQPQHF	TGTGCCAGCAGCGACAGGGTTCAGCCCCAGCATTTT